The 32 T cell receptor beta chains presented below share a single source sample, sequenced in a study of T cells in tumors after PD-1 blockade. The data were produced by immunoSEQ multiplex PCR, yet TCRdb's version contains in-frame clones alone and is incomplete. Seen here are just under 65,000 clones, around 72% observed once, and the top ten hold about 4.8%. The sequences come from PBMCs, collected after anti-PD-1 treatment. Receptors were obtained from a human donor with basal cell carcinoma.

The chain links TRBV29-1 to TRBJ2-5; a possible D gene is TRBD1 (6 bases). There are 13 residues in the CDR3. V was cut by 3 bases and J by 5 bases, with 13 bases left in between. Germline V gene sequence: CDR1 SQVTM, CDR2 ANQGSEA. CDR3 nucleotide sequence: TGCAGCGTTGACTGGGGGCCAGGGGAGACCCAGTACTTC. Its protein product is CSVDWGPGETQYF. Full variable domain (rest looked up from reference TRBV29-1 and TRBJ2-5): SAVISQKPSRDICQRGTSLTIQCQVDSQVTMMFWYRQQPGQSLTLIATANQGSEATYESGFVIDKFPISRPNLTFSTLTVSNMSPEDSSIYLCSVDWGPGETQYFGPGTRLLVL.

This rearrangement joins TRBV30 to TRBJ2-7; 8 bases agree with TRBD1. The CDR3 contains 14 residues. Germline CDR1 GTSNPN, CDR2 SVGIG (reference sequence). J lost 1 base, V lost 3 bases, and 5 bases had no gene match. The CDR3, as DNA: TGTGCCTGGAGAAAGACAGGGGTTTCCTACGAGCAGTACTTC. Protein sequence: CAWRKTGVSYEQYF.

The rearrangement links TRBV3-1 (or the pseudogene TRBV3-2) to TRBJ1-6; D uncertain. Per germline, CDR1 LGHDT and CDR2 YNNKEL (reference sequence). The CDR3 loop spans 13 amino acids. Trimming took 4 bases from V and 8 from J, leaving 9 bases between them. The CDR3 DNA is TGTGCCAGCAGCCCTTCTCGGGATTCACCCCTCCACTTT. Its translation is CASSPSRDSPLHF.

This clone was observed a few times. This chain's CDR3 is CASSLNTEAFF. The DNA of the CDR3 is TGTGCCAGCAGCCTGAACACTGAAGCTTTCTTT. The V and J genes are TRBV13 and TRBJ1-1, with D unresolved. Deletions cut 5 bases from V and 0 bases from J, with 1 base between. There are 11 residues in the CDR3. Germline V CDR1 and CDR2: PRHDT, FYEKMQ (reference sequence).

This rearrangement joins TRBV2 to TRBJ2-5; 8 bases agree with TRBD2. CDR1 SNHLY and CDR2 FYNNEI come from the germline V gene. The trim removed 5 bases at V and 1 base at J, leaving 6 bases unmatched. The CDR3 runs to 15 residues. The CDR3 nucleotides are TGTGCCAGCAGTCCGGGACTAGTCCTCCAAGAGACCCAGTACTTC. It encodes CASSPGLVLQETQYF. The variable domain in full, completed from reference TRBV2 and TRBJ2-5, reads EPEVTQTPSHQVTQMGQEVILRCVPISNHLYFYWYRQILGQKVEFLVSFYNNEISEKSEIFDDQFSVERPDGSNFTLKIRSTKLEDSAMYFCASSPGLVLQETQYFGPGTRLLVL.

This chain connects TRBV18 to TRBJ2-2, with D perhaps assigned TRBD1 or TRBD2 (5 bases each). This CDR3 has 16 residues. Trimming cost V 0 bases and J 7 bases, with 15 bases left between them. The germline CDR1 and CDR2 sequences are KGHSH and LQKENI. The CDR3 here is CASSPPKPGTVGELFF. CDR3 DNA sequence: TGTGCCAGCTCACCACCCAAACCTGGGACGGTCGGGGAGCTGTTTTTT.

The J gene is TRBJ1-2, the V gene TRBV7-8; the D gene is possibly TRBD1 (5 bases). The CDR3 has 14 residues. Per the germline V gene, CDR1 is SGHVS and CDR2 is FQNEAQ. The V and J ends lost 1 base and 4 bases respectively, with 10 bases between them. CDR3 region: CASSLEGTLYGYTF. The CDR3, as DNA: TGTGCCAGCAGCTTAGAGGGGACCCTCTATGGCTACACCTTC.

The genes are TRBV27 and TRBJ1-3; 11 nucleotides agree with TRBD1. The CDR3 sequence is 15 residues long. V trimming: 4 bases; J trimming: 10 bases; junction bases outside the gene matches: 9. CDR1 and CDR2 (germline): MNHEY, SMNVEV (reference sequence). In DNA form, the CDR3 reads TGTGCCAGCAGTTCCACCGGGACAGGGGGTTCAACCATATATTTT. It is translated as CASSSTGTGGSTIYF.

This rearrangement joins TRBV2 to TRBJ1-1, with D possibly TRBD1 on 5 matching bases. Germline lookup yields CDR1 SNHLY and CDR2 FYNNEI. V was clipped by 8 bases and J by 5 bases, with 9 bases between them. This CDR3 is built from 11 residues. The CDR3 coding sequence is TGTGCCAGCGGGGACTCGACTGAAGCTTTCTTT. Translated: CASGDSTEAFF.

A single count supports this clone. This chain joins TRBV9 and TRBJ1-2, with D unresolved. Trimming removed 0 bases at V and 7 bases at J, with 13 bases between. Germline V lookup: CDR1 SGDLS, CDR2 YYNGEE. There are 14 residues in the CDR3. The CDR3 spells CASSVGLGWSGYTF. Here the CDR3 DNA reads TGTGCCAGCAGCGTAGGTCTAGGGTGGAGTGGCTACACCTTC. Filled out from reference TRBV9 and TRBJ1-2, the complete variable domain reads DSGVTQTPKHLITATGQRVTLRCSPRSGDLSVYWYQQSLDQGLQFLIQYYNGEERAKGNILERFSAQQFPDLHSELNLSSLELGDSALYFCASSVGLGWSGYTFGSGTRLTVV.

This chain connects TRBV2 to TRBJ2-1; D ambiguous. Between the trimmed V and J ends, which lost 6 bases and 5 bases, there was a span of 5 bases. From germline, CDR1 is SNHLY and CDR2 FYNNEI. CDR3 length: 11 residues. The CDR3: CASRDDNEQFF. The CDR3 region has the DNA TGTGCCAGCAGGGACGACAATGAGCAGTTCTTC.

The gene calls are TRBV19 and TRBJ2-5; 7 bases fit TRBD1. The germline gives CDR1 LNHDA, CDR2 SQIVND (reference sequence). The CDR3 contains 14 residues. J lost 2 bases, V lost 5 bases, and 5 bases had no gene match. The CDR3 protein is CASSATGVQETQYF. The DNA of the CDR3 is TGTGCCAGTAGTGCCACAGGGGTACAAGAGACCCAGTACTTC.

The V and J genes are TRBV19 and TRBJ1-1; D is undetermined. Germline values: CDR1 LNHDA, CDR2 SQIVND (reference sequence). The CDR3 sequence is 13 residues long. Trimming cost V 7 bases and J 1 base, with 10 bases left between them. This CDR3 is CASKATANTEAFF. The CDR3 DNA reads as TGTGCCAGTAAGGCGACGGCGAACACTGAAGCTTTCTTT.

CDR3 amino acids: CASSSGSGETQYF. Here the CDR3 DNA reads TGTGCCAGCAGTTCAGGGTCCGGCGAGACCCAGTACTTC. The rearrangement links TRBV12-3 or TRBV12-4 to TRBJ2-5; a possible D gene is TRBD1 (5 bases). V was pared by 4 bases and J by 5 bases, with 11 bases between. The CDR3 consists of 13 residues.

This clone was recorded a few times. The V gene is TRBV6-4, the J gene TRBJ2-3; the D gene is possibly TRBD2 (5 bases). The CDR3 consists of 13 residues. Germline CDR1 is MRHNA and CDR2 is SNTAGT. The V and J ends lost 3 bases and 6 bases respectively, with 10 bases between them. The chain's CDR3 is CASSDRDHDTQYF. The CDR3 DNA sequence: TGTGCCAGCAGTGATCGGGATCATGATACGCAGTATTTT.

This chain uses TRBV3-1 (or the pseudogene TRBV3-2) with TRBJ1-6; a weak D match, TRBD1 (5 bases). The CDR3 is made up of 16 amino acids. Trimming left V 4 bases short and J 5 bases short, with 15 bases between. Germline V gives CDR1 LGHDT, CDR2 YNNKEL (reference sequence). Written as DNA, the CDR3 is TGTGCCAGCAGCCCCGCGGGAAGGGGCCATAATTCACCCCTCCACTTT. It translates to CASSPAGRGHNSPLHF.

The CDR3: CASSPLGPGINEKLFF. The CDR3 DNA sequence: TGTGCCAGTAGTCCATTGGGCCCGGGTATCAATGAAAAACTGTTTTTT. This chain links TRBV19 with TRBJ1-4; D gene unclear. The germline V gene encodes CDR1 LNHDA and CDR2 SQIVND (reference sequence). V lost 5 bases, J lost 5 bases, and 18 bases lay in between. The CDR3 is 16 amino acids. The full variable domain, with the rest looked up from reference TRBV19 and TRBJ1-4, is DGGITQSPKYLFRKEGQNVTLSCEQNLNHDAMYWYRQDPGQGLRLIYYSQIVNDFQKGDIAEGYSVSREKKESFPLTVTSAQKNPTAFYLCASSPLGPGINEKLFFGSGTQLSVL.

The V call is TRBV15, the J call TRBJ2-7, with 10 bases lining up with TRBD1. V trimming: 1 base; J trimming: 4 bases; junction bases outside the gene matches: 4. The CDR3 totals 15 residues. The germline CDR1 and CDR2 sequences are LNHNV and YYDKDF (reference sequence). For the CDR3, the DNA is TGTGCCACCAGCAGAGGGACAGGGGGTTTTTACGAGCAGTACTTC. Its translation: CATSRGTGGFYEQYF.

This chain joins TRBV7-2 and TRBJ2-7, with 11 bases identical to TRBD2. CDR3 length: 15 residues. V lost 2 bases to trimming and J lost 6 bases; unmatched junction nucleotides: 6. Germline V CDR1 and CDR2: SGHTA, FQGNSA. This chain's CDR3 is CASSLLAGGLGEQYF. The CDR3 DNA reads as TGTGCCAGCAGCTTACTAGCGGGGGGACTAGGCGAGCAGTACTTC.

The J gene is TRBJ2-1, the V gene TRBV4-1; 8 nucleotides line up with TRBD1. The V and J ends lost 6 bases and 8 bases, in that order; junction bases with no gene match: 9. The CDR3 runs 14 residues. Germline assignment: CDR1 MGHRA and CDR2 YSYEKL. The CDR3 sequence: CASSLGQGIDEQFF. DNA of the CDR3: TGCGCCAGCAGTCTTGGACAGGGAATTGATGAGCAGTTCTTC.

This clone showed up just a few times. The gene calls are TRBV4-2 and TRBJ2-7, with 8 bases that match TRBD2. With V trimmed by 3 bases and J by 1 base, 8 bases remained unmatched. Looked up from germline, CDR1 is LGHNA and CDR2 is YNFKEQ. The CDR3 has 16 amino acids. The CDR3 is CASSQPGGGGSYEQYF. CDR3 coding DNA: TGTGCCAGCAGCCAGCCTGGCGGCGGGGGGTCCTACGAGCAGTACTTC.

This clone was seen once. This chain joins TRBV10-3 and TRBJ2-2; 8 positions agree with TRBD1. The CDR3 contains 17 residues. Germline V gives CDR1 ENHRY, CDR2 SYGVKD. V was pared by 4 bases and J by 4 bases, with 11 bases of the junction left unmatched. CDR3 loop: CAISAITGGITTGELFF. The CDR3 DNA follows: TGTGCCATCAGTGCCATAACAGGGGGGATCACCACCGGGGAGCTGTTTTTT.

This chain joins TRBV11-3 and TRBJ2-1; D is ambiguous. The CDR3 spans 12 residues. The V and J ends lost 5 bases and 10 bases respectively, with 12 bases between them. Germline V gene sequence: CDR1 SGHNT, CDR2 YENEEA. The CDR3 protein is CASSPNSEEQFF. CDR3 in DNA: TGTGCCAGCAGCCCCAACTCCGAAGAGCAGTTCTTC. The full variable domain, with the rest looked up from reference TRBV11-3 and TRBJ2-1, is EAGVVQSPRYKIIEKKQPVAFWCNPISGHNTLYWYLQNLGQGPELLIRYENEEAVDDSQLPKDRFSAERLKGVDSTLKIQPAELGDSAVYLCASSPNSEEQFFGPGTRLTVL.

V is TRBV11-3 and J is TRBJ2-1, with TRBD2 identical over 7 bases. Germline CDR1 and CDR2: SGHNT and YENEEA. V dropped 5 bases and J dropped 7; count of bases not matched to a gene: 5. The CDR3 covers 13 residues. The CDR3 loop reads CASSPPSGNEQFF. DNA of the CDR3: TGTGCCAGCAGCCCCCCTAGCGGAAATGAGCAGTTCTTC.

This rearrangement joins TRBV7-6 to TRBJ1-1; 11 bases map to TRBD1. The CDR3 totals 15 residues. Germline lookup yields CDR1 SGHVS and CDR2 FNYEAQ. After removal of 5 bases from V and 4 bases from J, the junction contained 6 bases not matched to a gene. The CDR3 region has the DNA TGTGCCAGCAGCCCGCGGGACAGGGGGACCACTGAAGCTTTCTTT. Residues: CASSPRDRGTTEAFF.

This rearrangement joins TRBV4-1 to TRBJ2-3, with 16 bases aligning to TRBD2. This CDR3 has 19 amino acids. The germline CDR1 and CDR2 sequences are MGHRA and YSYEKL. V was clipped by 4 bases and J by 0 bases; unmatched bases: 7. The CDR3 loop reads CASSRLSGLAGGSTDTQYF. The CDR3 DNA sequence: TGCGCCAGCAGCCGACTGTCGGGACTAGCGGGGGGGAGCACAGATACGCAGTATTTT.

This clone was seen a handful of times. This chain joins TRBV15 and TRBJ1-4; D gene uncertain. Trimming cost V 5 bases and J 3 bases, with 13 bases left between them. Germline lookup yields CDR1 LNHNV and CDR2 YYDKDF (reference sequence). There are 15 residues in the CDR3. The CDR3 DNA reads TGTGCCACCAGCCCCCGGGCTCGCTCTAATGAAAAACTGTTTTTT. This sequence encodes CATSPRARSNEKLFF.

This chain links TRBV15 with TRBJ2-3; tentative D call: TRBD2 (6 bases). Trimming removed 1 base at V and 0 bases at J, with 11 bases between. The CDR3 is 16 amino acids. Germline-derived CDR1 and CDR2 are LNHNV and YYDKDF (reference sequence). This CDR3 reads CATSRAILASTDTQYF. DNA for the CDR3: TGTGCCACCAGCAGAGCCATACTAGCTAGCACAGATACGCAGTATTTT.

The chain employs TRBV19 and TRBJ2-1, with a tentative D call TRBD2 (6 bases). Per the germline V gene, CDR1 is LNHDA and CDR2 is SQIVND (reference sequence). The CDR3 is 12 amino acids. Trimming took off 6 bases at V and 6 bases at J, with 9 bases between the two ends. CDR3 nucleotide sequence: TGTGCCAGTAGGTGGGGGGTCAATGAGCAGTTCTTC. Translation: CASRWGVNEQFF.

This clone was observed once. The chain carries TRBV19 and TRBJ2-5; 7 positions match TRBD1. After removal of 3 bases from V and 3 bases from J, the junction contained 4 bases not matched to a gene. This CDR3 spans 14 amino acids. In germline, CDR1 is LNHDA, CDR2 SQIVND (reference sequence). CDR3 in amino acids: CASSMPGQKETQYF. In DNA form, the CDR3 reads TGTGCCAGTAGTATGCCGGGACAGAAAGAGACCCAGTACTTC.

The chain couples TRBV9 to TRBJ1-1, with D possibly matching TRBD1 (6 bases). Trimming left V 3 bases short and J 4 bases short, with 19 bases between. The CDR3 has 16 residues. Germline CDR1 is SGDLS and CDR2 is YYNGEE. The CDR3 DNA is TGTGCCAGCAGCGGAGCAGGAGGGGGGTCGGGCACTGAAGCTTTCTTT. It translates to CASSGAGGGSGTEAFF. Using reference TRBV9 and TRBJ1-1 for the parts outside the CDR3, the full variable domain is DSGVTQTPKHLITATGQRVTLRCSPRSGDLSVYWYQQSLDQGLQFLIQYYNGEERAKGNILERFSAQQFPDLHSELNLSSLELGDSALYFCASSGAGGGSGTEAFFGQGTRLTVV.

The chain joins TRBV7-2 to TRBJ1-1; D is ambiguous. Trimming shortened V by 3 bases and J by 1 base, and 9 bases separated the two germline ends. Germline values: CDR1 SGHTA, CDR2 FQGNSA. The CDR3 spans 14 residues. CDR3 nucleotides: TGTGCCAGCAGCTTCCGGAGGGAGAACACTGAAGCTTTCTTT. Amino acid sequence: CASSFRRENTEAFF.